These T cell receptor beta chains were read from a single sample in a study of blood T cell repertoires in COVID-19. Here immunoSEQ multiplex PCR was the method, and the copy in TCRdb shows in-frame clones only, minus some. The data contain about 76,000 clones, around 90% of them seen just once; the ten biggest clones take up around 30%. Specimen: peripheral blood. Receptor source: a woman aged 80 or over with active or convalescent COVID-19. CDR3s include the opening cysteine and the closing phenylalanine or tryptophan. The D gene is left open where the match is weak. Expanded clones get a size class; other rows say once, few or many, or leave the size out.

size: -; D: -; V: TRBV9; J: TRBJ1-6; DNA: TGTGCCAGCAGCGGGGGTGACAGTCGAAGCTCCTATAATTCACCCCTCCACTTT; CDR3: CASSGGDSRSSYNSPLHF
size: -; D: TRBD2; V: TRBV3-1/TRBV3-2; J: TRBJ2-3; DNA: TGTGCCACTAGCGGGGGGGCGACACCAAGCACAGATACGCAGTATTTT; CDR3: CATSGGATPSTDTQYF
size: -; D: -; V: TRBV6-2/TRBV6-3; J: TRBJ1-1; DNA: TGTGCCAGCAGTTCCGTCAGGGGTGGGACTGAAGCTTTCTTT; CDR3: CASSSVRGGTEAFF
size: -; D: -; V: TRBV14; J: TRBJ1-1; DNA: TGTGCCAGCAGCCAAGATACAGGTTGGCCCCCGAGTACTGAAGCTTTCTTT; CDR3: CASSQDTGWPPSTEAFF
size: once; D: -; V: TRBV18; J: TRBJ1-1; DNA: TGTGCCAGCTCACCGAGAGCTTCGAACACTGAAGCTTTCTTT; CDR3: CASSPRASNTEAFF
size: -; D: -; V: TRBV29-1; J: TRBJ1-2; DNA: TGCAGCGCACGACTGGCTAACTATGGCTACACCTTC; CDR3: CSARLANYGYTF
size: -; D: -; V: TRBV4-2; J: TRBJ2-5; DNA: TGTGCCAGCAGCCAAGCCCAAGGACCCGGGGGAGGAGAGACCCAGTACTTC; CDR3: CASSQAQGPGGGETQYF
size: -; D: -; V: TRBV27; J: TRBJ1-6; DNA: TGTGCCAGCAGTTTATGGGGGACAACGAGCTCCTATAATTCACCCCTCCACTTT; CDR3: CASSLWGTTSSYNSPLHF
size: -; D: -; V: TRBV28; J: TRBJ2-7; DNA: TGTGCCAGCAGTTTATTTCAGGGGTCAAGTGGGATCGGGCAGTACTTC; CDR3: CASSLFQGSSGIGQYF
size: -; D: -; V: TRBV19; J: TRBJ1-1; DNA: TGTGCCAGTAGTAAAAACCCATTAACAGGGTTCACTGAAGCTTTCTTT; CDR3: CASSKNPLTGFTEAFF
size: -; D: -; V: TRBV7-6; J: TRBJ2-2; DNA: TGTGCCAGCAGCGGAGGGGTCGGGGAGCTGTTTTTT; CDR3: CASSGGVGELFF
size: -; D: -; V: TRBV6-5; J: TRBJ2-3; DNA: TGTGCCAGCACCTGGGACTGGGTGGGCACAGATACGCAGTATTTT; CDR3: CASTWDWVGTDTQYF
size: -; D: -; V: TRBV6-5; J: TRBJ2-7; DNA: TGTGCCAGCGCCCGGGGGACGGGGTCTTTCTACGAGCAGTACTTC; CDR3: CASARGTGSFYEQYF
size: -; D: TRBD1; V: TRBV19; J: TRBJ1-1; DNA: TGTGCCAGTAGTATGGGACAGGGGGCCACTGAAGCTTTCTTT; CDR3: CASSMGQGATEAFF
size: -; D: TRBD1; V: TRBV19; J: TRBJ1-2; DNA: TGTGCCAGTAGTCCCAGACAGGGGGGTGACTATGGCTACACCTTC; CDR3: CASSPRQGGDYGYTF
size: -; D: -; V: TRBV7-2; J: TRBJ2-3; DNA: TGTGCCAGCAGCCCGGGACTTATGGATACGCAGTATTTT; CDR3: CASSPGLMDTQYF
size: once; D: -; V: TRBV19; J: TRBJ2-7; DNA: TGTGCCAGTAGTTCCGGGGTTGGGAACTACGAGCAGTACTTC; CDR3: CASSSGVGNYEQYF
size: -; D: -; V: TRBV10-3; J: TRBJ2-2; DNA: TGTGCCACCCGGGGGGCCGGCACCGGGGAGCTGTTTTTT; CDR3: CATRGAGTGELFF
size: -; D: -; V: TRBV19; J: TRBJ1-5; DNA: TGTGCCAGTGGCTTCAGGGATAGCAATCAGCCCCAGCATTTT; CDR3: CASGFRDSNQPQHF
size: once; D: -; V: TRBV6-5; J: TRBJ1-1; DNA: TGTGCCTCTTCCTATCTGGGCTTGAACACTGAAGCTTTCTTT; CDR3: CASSYLGLNTEAFF
size: -; D: -; V: TRBV7-2; J: TRBJ2-7; DNA: TGTGCCAGCAGCGGCAGGGGCCCGAGCTCCTACGAGCAGTACTTC; CDR3: CASSGRGPSSYEQYF
size: -; D: TRBD1; V: TRBV11-2; J: TRBJ2-7; DNA: TGTGCCAGCAGCTCCGGACAGGGGGCTAGGGAGCAGTACTTC; CDR3: CASSSGQGAREQYF
size: few; D: TRBD1; V: TRBV6-2/TRBV6-3; J: TRBJ1-1; DNA: TGTGCCAGCAGTTACTCGGGGACAGCTCTTGAAGCTTTCTTT; CDR3: CASSYSGTALEAFF
size: -; D: -; V: TRBV7-3; J: TRBJ1-5; DNA: TGTGCCAGCAGCGAGGTTCTGAACAATCAGCCCCAGCATTTT; CDR3: CASSEVLNNQPQHF